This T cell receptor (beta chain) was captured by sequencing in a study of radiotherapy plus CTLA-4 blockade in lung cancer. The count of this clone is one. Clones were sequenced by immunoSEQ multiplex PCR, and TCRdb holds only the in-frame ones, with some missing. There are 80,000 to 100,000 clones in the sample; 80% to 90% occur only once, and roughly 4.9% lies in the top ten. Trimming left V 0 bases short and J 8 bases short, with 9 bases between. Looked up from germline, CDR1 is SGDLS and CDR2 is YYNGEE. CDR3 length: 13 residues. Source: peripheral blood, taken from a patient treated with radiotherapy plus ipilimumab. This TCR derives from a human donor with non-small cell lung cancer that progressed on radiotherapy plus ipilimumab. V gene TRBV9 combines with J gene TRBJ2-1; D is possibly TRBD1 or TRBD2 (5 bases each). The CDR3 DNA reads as TGTGCCAGCAGCGTAGTATTGGGGGATGAGCAGTTCTTC. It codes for CASSVVLGDEQFF.